This T cell receptor (beta chain) comes out of a study of cytomegalovirus exposure and HLA in healthy donors. Study background: Findings of an earlier analysis included around 120 million unique TCR beta sequences from some 190 million T cells. Study findings and constraints: A few V segments could not be told apart, such as TRBV6-2 and TRBV6-3, and were left out. Diagnosis of cytomegalovirus status made by the classifier reportedly showed high specificity and sensitivity.

Concerning this clone itself: Its antigen remains unidentified.

Primers for the PCR totalled 60 Vbeta and 13 Jbeta. The data were produced by immunoSEQ multiplex PCR, yet TCRdb's version contains in-frame clones alone and is incomplete. The sample lists about 210,000 clones, almost 80% occurring once. Participants comprised healthy donors of bone marrow. V lost 9 bases, J lost 4 bases, and 12 bases lay in between. The CDR3 loop spans 13 amino acids. CDR1 and CDR2 from the germline V gene are LNHDA and SQIVND (reference sequence). The chain is built from TRBV19 and TRBJ2-2, with a tentative D call TRBD2 (6 bases). This sequence originates from a male donor in good health and CMV-seronegative. Sequenced: PBMCs. CDR3 DNA sequence: TGTGCCAGCGAGGGCGGGATCACCGGGGAGCTGTTTTTT. Translating it yields CASEGGITGELFF.